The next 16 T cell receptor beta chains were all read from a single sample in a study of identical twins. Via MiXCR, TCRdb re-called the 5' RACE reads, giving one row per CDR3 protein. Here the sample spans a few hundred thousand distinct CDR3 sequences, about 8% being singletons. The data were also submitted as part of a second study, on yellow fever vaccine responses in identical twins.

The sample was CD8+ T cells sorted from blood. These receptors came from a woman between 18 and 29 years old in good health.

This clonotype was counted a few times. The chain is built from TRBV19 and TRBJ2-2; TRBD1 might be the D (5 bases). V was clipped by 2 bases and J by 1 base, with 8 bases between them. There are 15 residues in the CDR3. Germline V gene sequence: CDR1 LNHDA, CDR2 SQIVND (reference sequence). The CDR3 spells CASSIMTVNTGELFF. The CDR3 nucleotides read TGTGCCAGTAGTATAATGACAGTGAACACCGGGGAGCTGTTTTTT.

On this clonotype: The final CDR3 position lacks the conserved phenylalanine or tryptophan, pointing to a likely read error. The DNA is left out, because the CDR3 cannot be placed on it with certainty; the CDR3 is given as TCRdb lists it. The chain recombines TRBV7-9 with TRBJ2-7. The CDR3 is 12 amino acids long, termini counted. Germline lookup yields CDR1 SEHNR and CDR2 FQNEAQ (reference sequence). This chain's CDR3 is CASSSKVERIVP.

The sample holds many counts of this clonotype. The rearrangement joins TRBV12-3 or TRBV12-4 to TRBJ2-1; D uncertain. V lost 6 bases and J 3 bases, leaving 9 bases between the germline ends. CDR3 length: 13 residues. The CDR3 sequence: CASRSELYNEQFF. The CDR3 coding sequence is TGTGCCAGCAGATCCGAGCTCTACAATGAGCAGTTCTTC.

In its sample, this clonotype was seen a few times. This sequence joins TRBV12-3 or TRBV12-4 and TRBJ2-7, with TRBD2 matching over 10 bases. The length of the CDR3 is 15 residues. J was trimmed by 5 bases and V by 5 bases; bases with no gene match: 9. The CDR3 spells CASSPQREGSDEQYF. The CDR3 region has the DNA TGTGCCAGCAGTCCCCAGCGGGAGGGAAGTGACGAGCAGTACTTC.

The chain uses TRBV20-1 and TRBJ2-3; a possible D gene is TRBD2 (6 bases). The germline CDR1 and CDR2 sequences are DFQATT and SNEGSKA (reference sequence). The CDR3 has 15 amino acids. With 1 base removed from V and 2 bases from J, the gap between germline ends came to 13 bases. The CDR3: CSARGRGEVTDTQYF. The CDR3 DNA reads TGCAGTGCTAGAGGGCGGGGAGAGGTCACAGATACGCAGTATTTT.

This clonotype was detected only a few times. In DNA form, the CDR3 reads TGTGCCAGCAGCCAGACAGACGGCACTGAAGCTTTCTTT. Its translation is CASSQTDGTEAFF. V gene TRBV4-2 combines with J gene TRBJ1-1; D is possibly TRBD1 (5 bases). V lost 3 bases to trimming and J lost 4 bases, with 9 bases between them. This CDR3 has 13 residues. The V gene's germline CDR1 is LGHNA and CDR2 YNFKEQ.

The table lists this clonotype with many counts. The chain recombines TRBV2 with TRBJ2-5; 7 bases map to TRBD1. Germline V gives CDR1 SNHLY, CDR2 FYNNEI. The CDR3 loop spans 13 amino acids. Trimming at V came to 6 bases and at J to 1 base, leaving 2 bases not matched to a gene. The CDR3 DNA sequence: TGTGCCAGCAGCGGGGACAGCCAAGAGACCCAGTACTTC. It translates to CASSGDSQETQYF.

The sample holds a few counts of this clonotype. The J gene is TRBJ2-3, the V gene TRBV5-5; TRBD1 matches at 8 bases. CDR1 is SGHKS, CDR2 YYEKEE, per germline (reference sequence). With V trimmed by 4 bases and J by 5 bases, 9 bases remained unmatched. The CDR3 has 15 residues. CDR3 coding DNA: TGTGCCAGCAGCGATACGGACAGGGACGGAGATACGCAGTATTTT. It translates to CASSDTDRDGDTQYF.

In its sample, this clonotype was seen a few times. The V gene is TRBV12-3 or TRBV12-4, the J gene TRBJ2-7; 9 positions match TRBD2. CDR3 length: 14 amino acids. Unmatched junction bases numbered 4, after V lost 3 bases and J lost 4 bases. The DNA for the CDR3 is TGTGCCAGCAGTTTTCTGCGGGAGGGTTACGAGCAGTACTTC. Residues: CASSFLREGYEQYF.

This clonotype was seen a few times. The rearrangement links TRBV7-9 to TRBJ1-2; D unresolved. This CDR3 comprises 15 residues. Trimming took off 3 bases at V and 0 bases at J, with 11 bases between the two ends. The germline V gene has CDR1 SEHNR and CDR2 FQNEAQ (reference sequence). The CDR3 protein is CASSLDWISNYGYTF. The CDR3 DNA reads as TGTGCCAGCAGCTTGGATTGGATTTCTAACTATGGCTACACCTTC.

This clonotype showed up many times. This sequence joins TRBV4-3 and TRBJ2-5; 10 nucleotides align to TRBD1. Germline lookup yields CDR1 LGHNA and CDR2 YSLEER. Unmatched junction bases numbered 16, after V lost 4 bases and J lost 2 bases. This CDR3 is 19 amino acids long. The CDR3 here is CASSPSDPPGQGTQETQYF. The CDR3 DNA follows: TGCGCCAGCAGCCCTTCGGACCCCCCGGGACAGGGGACTCAAGAGACCCAGTACTTC.

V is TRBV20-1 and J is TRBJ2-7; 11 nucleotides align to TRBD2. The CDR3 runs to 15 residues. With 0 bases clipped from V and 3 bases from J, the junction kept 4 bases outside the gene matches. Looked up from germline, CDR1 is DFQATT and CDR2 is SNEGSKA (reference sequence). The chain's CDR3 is CSARDHTSGSYEQYF. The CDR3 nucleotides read TGCAGTGCTAGAGATCACACTAGCGGGAGCTACGAGCAGTACTTC.

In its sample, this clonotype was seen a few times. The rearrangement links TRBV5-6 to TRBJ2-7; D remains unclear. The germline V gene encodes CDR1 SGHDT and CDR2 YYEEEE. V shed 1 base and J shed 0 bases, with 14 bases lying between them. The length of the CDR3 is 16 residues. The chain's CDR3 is CASSLIRSQNSYEQYF. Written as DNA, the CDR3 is TGTGCCAGCAGCTTGATCCGGAGTCAGAACTCCTACGAGCAGTACTTC.

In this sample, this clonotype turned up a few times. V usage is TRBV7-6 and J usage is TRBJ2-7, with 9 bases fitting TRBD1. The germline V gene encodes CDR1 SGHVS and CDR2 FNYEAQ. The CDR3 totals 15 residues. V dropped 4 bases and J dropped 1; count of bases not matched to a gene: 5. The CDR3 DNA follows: TGTGCCAGCAGCTCCGGGACAGGGATATCCTACGAGCAGTACTTC. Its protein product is CASSSGTGISYEQYF.

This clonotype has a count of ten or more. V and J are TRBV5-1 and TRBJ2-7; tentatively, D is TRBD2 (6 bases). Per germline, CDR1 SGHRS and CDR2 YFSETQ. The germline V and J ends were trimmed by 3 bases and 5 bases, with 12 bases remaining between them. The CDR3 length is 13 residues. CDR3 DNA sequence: TGCGCCAGCAGCTGGGGACTCCCCAACGAGCAGTACTTC. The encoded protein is CASSWGLPNEQYF.

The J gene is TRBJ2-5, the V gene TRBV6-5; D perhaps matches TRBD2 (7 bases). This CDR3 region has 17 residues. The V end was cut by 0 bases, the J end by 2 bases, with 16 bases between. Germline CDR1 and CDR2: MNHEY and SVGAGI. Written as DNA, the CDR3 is TGTGCCAGCAGTTACTCGAGTGGGGGGGGCCTTCAAGAGACCCAGTACTTC. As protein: CASSYSSGGGLQETQYF.